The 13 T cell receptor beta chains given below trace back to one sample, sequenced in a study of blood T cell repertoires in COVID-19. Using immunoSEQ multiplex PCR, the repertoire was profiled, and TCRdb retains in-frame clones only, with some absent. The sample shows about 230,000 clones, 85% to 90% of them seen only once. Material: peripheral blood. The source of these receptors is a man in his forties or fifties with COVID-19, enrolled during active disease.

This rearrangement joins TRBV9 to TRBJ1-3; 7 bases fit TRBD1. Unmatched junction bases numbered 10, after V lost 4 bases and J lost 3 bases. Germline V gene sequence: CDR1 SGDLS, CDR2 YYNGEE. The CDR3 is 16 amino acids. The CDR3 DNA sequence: TGTGCCAGCAGCTCCCGGACAGGCGGCCTTGGAAACACCATATATTTT. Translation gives CASSSRTGGLGNTIYF.

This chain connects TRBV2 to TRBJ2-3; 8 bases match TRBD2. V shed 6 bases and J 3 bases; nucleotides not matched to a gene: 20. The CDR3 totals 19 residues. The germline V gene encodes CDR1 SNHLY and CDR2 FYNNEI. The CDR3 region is CASRSLMVGLAQGTDTQYF. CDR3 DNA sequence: TGTGCCAGCAGGTCCCTAATGGTTGGACTAGCCCAAGGGACAGATACGCAGTATTTT.

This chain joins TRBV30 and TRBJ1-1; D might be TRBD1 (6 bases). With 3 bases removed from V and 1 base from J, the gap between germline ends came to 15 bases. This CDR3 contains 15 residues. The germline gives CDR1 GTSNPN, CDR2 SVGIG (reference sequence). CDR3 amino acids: CAWSPPTGSNTEAFF. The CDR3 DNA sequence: TGTGCCTGGAGCCCTCCGACAGGATCGAACACTGAAGCTTTCTTT.

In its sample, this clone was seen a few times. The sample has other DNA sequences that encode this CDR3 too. The CDR3 DNA reads TGTGCCAGCAGCCCCTCCGGAGGGTGGGAGACCCAGTACTTC. It is translated as CASSPSGGWETQYF. The J gene is TRBJ2-5, the V gene TRBV7-3, with TRBD2 as a possible D gene (6 bases). Trimming took off 5 bases at V and 5 bases at J, with 15 bases between the two ends. Germline loops: CDR1 SGHTA, CDR2 FQGTGA. CDR3 length: 14 amino acids.

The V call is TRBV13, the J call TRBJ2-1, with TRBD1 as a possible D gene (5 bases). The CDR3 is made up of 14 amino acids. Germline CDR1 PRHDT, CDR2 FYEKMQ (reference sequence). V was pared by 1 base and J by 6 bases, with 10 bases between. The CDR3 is CASSLDSGLNEQFF. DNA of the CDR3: TGTGCCAGCAGCTTAGATTCAGGGCTCAATGAGCAGTTCTTC.

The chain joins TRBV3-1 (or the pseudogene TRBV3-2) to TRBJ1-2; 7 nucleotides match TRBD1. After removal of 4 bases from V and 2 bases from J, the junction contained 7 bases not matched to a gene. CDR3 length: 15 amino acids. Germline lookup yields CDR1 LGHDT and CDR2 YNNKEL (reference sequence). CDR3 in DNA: TGTGCCAGCAGCCCGGGGACAGCGAGGAACTATGGCTACACCTTC. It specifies CASSPGTARNYGYTF.

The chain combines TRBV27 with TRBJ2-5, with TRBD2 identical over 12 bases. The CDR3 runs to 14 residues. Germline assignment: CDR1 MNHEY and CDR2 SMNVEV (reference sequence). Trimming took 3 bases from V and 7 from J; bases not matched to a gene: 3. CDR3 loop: CASSLTSGSGTQYF. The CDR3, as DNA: TGTGCCAGCAGTTTGACTAGCGGGAGCGGGACCCAGTACTTC.

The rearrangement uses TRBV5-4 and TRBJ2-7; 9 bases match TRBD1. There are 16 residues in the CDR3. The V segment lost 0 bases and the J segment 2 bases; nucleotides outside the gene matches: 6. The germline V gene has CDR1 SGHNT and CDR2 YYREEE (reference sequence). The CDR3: CASSLDRDRDPYEQYF. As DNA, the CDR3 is TGTGCCAGCAGCTTGGATAGGGACAGGGATCCCTACGAGCAGTACTTC. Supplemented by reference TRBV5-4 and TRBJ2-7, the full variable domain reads ETGVTQSPTHLIKTRGQQVTLRCSSQSGHNTVSWYQQALGQGPQFIFQYYREEENGRGNFPPRFSGLQFPNYSSELNVNALELDDSALYLCASSLDRDRDPYEQYFGPGTRLTVT.

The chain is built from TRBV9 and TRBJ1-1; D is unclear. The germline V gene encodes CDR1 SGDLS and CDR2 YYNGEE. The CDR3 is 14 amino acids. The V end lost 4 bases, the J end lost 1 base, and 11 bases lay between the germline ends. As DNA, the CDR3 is TGTGCCAGCAGCTACACCACAGCGAACACTGAAGCTTTCTTT. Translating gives CASSYTTANTEAFF.

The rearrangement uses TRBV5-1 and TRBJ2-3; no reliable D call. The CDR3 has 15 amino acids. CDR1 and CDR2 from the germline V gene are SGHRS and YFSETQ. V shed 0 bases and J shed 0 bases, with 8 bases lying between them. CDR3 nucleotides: TGCGCCAGCAGCTTGGTGGCTTCTAGCACAGATACGCAGTATTTT. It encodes CASSLVASSTDTQYF. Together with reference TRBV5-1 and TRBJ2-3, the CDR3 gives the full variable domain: KAGVTQTPRYLIKTRGQQVTLSCSPISGHRSVSWYQQTPGQGLQFLFEYFSETQRNKGNFPGRFSGRQFSNSRSEMNVSTLELGDSALYLCASSLVASSTDTQYFGPGTRLTVL.

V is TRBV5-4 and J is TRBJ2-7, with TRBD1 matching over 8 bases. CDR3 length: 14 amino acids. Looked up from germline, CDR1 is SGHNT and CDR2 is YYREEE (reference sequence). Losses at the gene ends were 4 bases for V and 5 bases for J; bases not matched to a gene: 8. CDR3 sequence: CASSPGGQVNEQYF. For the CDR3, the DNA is TGTGCCAGCAGCCCTGGGGGACAGGTGAACGAGCAGTACTTC.

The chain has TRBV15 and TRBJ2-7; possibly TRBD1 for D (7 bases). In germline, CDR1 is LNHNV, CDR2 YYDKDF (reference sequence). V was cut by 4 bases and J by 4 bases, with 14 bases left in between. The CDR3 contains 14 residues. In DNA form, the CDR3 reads TGTGCCACCAGCACCGGAGGGACAGCATACGAGCAGTACTTC. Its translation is CATSTGGTAYEQYF. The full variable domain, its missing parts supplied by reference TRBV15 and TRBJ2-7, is DAMVIQNPRYQVTQFGKPVTLSCSQTLNHNVMYWYQQKSSQAPKLLFHYYDKDFNNEADTPDNFQSRRPNTSFCFLDIRSPGLGDTAMYLCATSTGGTAYEQYFGPGTRLTVT.

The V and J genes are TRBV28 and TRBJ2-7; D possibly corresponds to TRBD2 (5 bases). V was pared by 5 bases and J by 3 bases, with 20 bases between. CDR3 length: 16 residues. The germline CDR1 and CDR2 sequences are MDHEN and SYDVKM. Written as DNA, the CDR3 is TGTGCCAGCAGTCTCAAACCGGGGTTCGGCGGCTACGAGCAGTACTTC. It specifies CASSLKPGFGGYEQYF.